Detailed here is one T cell receptor (beta chain). Its matching antigen is unknown. The sample originates from a study of blood T cells in healthy people across ages. Study-wide results and caveats: More naive CD4+ cells and higher diversity marked long-lived donors relative to aged donors.

The length of the CDR3 is 16 residues. Per the germline V gene, CDR1 is SGHTA and CDR2 is FQGNSA. Trimming removed 5 bases from V and 10 bases from J, with 21 bases in between. Alongside a J-beta primer mix, a sample-barcoded 5' primer served in a second PCR lasting about 7 to 12 cycles. Using its own MiXCR run on the 5' RACE reads, TCRdb lists one record per CDR3 protein. Of 850,000 to 1,000,000 distinct CDR3 sequences listed, roughly 50% are singletons. Source material: blood. The receptor was derived from a man aged 30 to 39 in good health. The chain carries TRBV7-2 and TRBJ1-6, with D perhaps matching TRBD1 (5 bases). The CDR3 region has the DNA TGTGCCAGCAGCCCGAATCCGGGACGTGGAGGGTCACCCCTCCACTTT. Translated: CASSPNPGRGGSPLHF.